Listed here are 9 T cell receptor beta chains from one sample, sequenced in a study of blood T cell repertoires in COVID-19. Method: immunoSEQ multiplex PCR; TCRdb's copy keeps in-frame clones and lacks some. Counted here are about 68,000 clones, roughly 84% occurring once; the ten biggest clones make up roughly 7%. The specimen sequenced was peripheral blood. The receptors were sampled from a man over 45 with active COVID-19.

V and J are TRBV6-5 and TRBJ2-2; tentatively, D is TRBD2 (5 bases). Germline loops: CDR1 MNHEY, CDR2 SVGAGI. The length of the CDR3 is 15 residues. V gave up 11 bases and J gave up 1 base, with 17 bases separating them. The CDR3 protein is CALKGQDWNTGELFF. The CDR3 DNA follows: TGTGCCTTGAAAGGGCAGGACTGGAACACCGGGGAGCTGTTTTTT.

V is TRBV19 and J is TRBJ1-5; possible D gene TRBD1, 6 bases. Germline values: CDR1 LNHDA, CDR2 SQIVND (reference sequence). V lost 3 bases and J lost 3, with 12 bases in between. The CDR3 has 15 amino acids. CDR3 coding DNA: TGTGCCAGTAGTATTAATCAGGGGACCAATCAGCCCCAGCATTTT. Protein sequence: CASSINQGTNQPQHF. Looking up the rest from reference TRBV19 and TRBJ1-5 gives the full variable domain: DGGITQSPKYLFRKEGQNVTLSCEQNLNHDAMYWYRQDPGQGLRLIYYSQIVNDFQKGDIAEGYSVSREKKESFPLTVTSAQKNPTAFYLCASSINQGTNQPQHFGDGTRLSIL.

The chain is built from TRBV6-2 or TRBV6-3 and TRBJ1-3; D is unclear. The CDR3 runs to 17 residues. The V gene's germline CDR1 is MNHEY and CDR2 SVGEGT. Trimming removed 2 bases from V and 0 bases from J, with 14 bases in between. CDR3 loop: CASSYPGVGPSGNTIYF. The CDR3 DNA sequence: TGTGCCAGCAGTTACCCCGGGGTAGGGCCCTCTGGAAACACCATATATTTT.

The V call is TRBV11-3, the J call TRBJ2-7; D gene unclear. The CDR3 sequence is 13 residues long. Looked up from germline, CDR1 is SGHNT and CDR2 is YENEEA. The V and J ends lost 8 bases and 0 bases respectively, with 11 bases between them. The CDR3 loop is CASGTGGSYEQYF. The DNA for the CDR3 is TGTGCCAGCGGTACCGGCGGCTCCTACGAGCAGTACTTC.

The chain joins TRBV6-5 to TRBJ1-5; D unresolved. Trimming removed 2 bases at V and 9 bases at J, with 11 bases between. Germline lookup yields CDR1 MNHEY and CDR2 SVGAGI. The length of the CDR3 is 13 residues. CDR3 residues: CASSYRDLSPQHF. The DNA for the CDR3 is TGTGCCAGCAGTTACCGGGATCTATCGCCCCAGCATTTT.

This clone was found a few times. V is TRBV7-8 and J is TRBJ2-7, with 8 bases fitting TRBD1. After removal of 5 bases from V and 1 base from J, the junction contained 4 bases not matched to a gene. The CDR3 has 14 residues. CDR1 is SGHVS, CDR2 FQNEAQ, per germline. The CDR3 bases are TGTGCCAGCAGCACCTGGACAGGGTCCTACGAGCAGTACTTC. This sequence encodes CASSTWTGSYEQYF.

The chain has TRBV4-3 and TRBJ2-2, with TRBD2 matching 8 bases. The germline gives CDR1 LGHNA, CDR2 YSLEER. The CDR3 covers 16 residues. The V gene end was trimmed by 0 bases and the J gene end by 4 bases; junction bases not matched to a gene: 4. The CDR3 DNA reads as TGCGCCAGCAGCCAAGATCAAGCGGGGGCCACCGGGGAGCTGTTTTTT. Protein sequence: CASSQDQAGATGELFF.

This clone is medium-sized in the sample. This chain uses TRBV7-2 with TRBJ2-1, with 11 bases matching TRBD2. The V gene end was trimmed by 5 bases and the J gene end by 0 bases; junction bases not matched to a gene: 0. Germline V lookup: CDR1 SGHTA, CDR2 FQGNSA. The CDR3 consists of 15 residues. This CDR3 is CASSTSGSSYNEQFF. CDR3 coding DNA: TGTGCCAGCAGCACTAGCGGGAGCTCCTACAATGAGCAGTTCTTC. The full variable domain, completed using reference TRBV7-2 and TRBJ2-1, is GAGVSQSPSNKVTEKGKDVELRCDPISGHTALYWYRQSLGQGLEFLIYFQGNSAPDKSGLPSDRFSAERTGGSVSTLTIQRTQQEDSAVYLCASSTSGSSYNEQFFGPGTRLTVL.

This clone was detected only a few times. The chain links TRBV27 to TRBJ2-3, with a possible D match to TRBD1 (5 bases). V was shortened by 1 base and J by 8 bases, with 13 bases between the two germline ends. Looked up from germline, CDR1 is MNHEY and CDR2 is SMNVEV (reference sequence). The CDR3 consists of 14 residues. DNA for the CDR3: TGTGCCAGCAGTTTATATGAGGCTAGGGGTACGCAGTATTTT. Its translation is CASSLYEARGTQYF.